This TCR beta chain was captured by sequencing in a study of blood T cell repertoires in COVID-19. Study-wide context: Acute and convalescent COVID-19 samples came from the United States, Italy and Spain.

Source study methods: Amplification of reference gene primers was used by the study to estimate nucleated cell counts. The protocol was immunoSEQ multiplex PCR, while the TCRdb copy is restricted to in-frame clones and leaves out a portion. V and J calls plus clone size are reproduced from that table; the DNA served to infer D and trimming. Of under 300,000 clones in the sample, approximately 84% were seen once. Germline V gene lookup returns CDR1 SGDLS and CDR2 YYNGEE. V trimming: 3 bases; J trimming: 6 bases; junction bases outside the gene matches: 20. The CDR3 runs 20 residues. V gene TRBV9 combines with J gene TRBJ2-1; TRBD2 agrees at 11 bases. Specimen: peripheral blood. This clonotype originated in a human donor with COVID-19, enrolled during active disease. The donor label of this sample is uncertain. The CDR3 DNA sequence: TGTGCCAGCAGCGGACGACAGGGGGAGAGGGCTAGCGGGAGGCCCAATGAGCAGTTCTTC. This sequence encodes CASSGRQGERASGRPNEQFF.